This TCR beta chain appears in the sequencing data of a study of CD8+ T cells in alopecia areata. Across the study: Patients given treatment had severity scored by the percentage of scalp area affected.

The CDR3 consists of 11 residues. Looked up from germline, CDR1 is MNHEY and CDR2 is SVGAGI. Trimming left V 7 bases short and J 9 bases short, with 11 bases between. Treatment reported: oral pan-JAK inhibitor, 5-10 mg twice daily. Sequencing templates came from extracted RNA that was reverse transcribed into cDNA. The method was immunoSEQ multiplex PCR; TCRdb's version includes in-frame clones alone and lacks a portion of them. The sample lists about 270,000 clones, 60% seen once, with around 0.92% in the top ten. About this clone itself: Its target is not known.

Overall study findings and caveats: Persistence in scalp and blood during tofacitinib was observed for many expanded lesional clones. Scalp clonality, together with expanded CD8+ clones among the top 100, fell significantly with tofacitinib.

Sequences were derived from CD4+ T cells sorted from blood, sampled around week 52, from a patient treated with tofacitinib. The chain links TRBV6-5 to TRBJ2-3; D remains unclear. This TCR derives from a human donor with alopecia areata. The CDR3 bases are TGTGCCAGCAAAGAAATTGACACGCAGTATTTT. It is translated as CASKEIDTQYF.